The subject of this entry is one TCR beta chain. As yet, its antigen is unknown. The method was immunoSEQ multiplex PCR; TCRdb's version includes in-frame clones alone and lacks a portion of them. This table has under 1,100,000 clones, approximately 80% appearing once. These data are taken from a study of shared clonotypes between healthy human individuals. This CDR3 comprises 14 residues. Germline lookup yields CDR1 KGHSH and CDR2 LQKENI. V lost 2 bases, J lost 5 bases, and 13 bases lay in between. The study's findings and limits: Clonotypes shared by all four donors outscored non-shared clonotypes in generation probability.

This clonotype was obtained from a man aged 18 to 30 in good health. Some clones in this sample may be carry-over from other donors' samples. V and J are TRBV18 and TRBJ2-7, with D possibly called TRBD1 or TRBD2 (5 bases each). Source material: memory CD4+ T cells from PBMCs. The subset: CD45RA-negative fraction. For the CDR3, the DNA is TGTGCCAGCTCACCAAGGGACGGACTTGACGAGCAGTACTTC. Protein product: CASSPRDGLDEQYF.